This note documents a single TCR beta chain sequence. Its target is unknown. The CDR3 loop spans 15 amino acids. The data were obtained in a study of CXCR3-negative and CXCR3-positive naive CD8 T cells. Study-wide context: Sequencing brought in 130 million to 150 million TRB reads altogether, and each library got about 1.5 +/- 0.3 million.

Carrying UMI labels, the TRB cDNA libraries were prepared through 5' RACE. TCRdb re-called the 5' RACE reads and catalogs CDR3 proteins one per entry, DNA excluded. Here the sample table reports 100,000 to 150,000 distinct CDR3 sequences. The authors gated naive CD8+ T cells as CD45RO-CCR7+CD27+CD95-. The study, taken as a whole, reports: Naive cells positive for CXCR3 carried more hydrophobic TRB CDR3s than CXCR3-negative ones.

Sample: naive CXCR3+ CD8+ T cells from blood. Subset given: CD45RO-CCR7+CD27+CD95- naive CD8+ T cells expressing CXCR3 (TNR3+). The J gene is TRBJ2-2, the V gene TRBV12-3 or TRBV12-4; TCRdb calls TRBD2, which cannot be checked without DNA. This receptor was identified in a human donor in good health. Some clones in this sample may be carry-over from other donors' samples. The CDR3 here is CASSEREVNTGELFF.